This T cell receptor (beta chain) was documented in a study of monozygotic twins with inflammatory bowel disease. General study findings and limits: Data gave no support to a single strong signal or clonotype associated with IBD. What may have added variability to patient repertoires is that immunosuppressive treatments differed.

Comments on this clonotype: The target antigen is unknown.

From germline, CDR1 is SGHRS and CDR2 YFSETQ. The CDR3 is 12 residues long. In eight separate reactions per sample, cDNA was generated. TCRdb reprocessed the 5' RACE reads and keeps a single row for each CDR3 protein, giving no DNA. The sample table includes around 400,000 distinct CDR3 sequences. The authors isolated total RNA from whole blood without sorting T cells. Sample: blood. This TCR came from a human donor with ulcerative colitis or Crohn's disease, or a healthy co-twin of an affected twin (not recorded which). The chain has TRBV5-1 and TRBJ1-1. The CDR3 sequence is CASSRTDTEAFF.